The 26 T cell receptor beta chains in this list originate from one sample, sequenced in a study of CD8 T cells in Susac syndrome. RNA in amounts of roughly 0.5 to 1 ug was reverse transcribed with random hexamers. TCRdb called the immunoSEQ multiplex PCR reads again in MiXCR, with one record for every CDR3 protein. The table has approximately 190,000 distinct CDR3 sequences, over 75% seen once. Material for sequencing was CD4+ T cells from PBMCs. The receptor set was obtained from a human donor with Susac syndrome.

This sequence joins TRBV30 and TRBJ1-5, with D possibly TRBD1 on 5 matching bases. The V end was cut by 4 bases, the J end by 6 bases, with 16 bases between. Germline V gene data show CDR1 as GTSNPN and CDR2 as SVGIG (reference sequence). This CDR3 is 14 amino acids long. The CDR3 bases are TGTGCCTGGACCCCGCTGGGGAGGGGTCAGCCCCAGCATTTT. It specifies CAWTPLGRGQPQHF.

The chain couples TRBV28 to TRBJ2-7; D is possibly TRBD2 (5 bases). The V gene's germline CDR1 is MDHEN and CDR2 SYDVKM. The CDR3 consists of 13 residues. Trimming shortened V by 5 bases and J by 6 bases, and 14 bases separated the two germline ends. The CDR3: CASSRGDLGEQYF. The CDR3 DNA reads as TGTGCCAGCAGTCGGGGAGACCTGGGCGAGCAGTACTTC.

The rearrangement uses TRBV6-1 and TRBJ2-7; TRBD1 agrees at 9 bases. V gave up 5 bases and J gave up 7 bases; unmatched junction bases: 9. CDR3 length: 14 residues. Per germline, CDR1 MNHNS and CDR2 SASEGT. The CDR3 bases are TGTGCCAGCAGTACCCGGGACAGGGTATCTGAGCAGTACTTC. Residues: CASSTRDRVSEQYF.

This sequence joins TRBV7-9 and TRBJ2-1; 11 positions match TRBD2. With 6 bases clipped from V and 2 bases from J, the junction kept 9 bases outside the gene matches. From germline, CDR1 is SEHNR and CDR2 FQNEAQ (reference sequence). The CDR3 has 17 residues. CDR3 in amino acids: CASRSHLAGGPYNEQFF. In nucleotides, the CDR3 is TGTGCCAGCAGGAGCCACTTAGCGGGAGGGCCCTACAATGAGCAGTTCTTC.

This chain connects TRBV30 to TRBJ2-7; D possibly corresponds to TRBD2 (7 bases). The CDR3 consists of 14 residues. Trimming cost V 4 bases and J 6 bases, with 19 bases left between them. Germline V gene data show CDR1 as GTSNPN and CDR2 as SVGIG (reference sequence). CDR3 coding DNA: TGTGCCTGGAAAGGAGGGGGGGGCCCTTCCGAGCAGTACTTC. Its translation is CAWKGGGGPSEQYF.

The V gene is TRBV7-9, the J gene TRBJ2-3; D remains unclear. Looked up from germline, CDR1 is SEHNR and CDR2 is FQNEAQ (reference sequence). The CDR3 totals 12 residues. Trimming took off 6 bases at V and 5 bases at J, with 9 bases between the two ends. The CDR3 loop reads CASRREGDTQYF. The CDR3 DNA reads TGTGCCAGCAGAAGAGAAGGAGATACGCAGTATTTT.

The V and J genes are TRBV10-3 and TRBJ1-5; TRBD1 aligns across 10 bases. The CDR3 totals 14 residues. Trimming took 5 bases from V and 7 from J; bases not matched to a gene: 5. Germline CDR1 is ENHRY and CDR2 is SYGVKD. The CDR3 DNA reads TGTGCCATCAGTCCGGGACAGGGGAGCCAGCCCCAGCATTTT. As protein: CAISPGQGSQPQHF.

The chain couples TRBV7-2 to TRBJ1-2; D unclear. The V end was cut by 4 bases, the J end by 8 bases, with 14 bases between. Looked up from germline, CDR1 is SGHTA and CDR2 is FQGNSA. The CDR3 spans 13 residues. The CDR3 bases are TGTGCCAGCAGCTATGGGTGGGCGGTGGGCTACACCTTC. Its translation is CASSYGWAVGYTF.

This chain links TRBV7-9 with TRBJ1-1; weak D call: TRBD1 (6 bases). The CDR3 runs to 13 residues. The germline CDR1 and CDR2 sequences are SEHNR and FQNEAQ (reference sequence). V shed 7 bases and J shed 2 bases, with 11 bases lying between them. CDR3 sequence reads: CASTIQGNTEAFF. CDR3 DNA sequence: TGTGCCAGCACAATACAGGGAAACACTGAAGCTTTCTTT.

The CDR3: CASSLAGGALNYGYTF. The CDR3 DNA follows: TGTGCCAGCAGCTTAGCTGGAGGGGCCCTTAACTATGGCTACACCTTC. The rearrangement joins TRBV7-2 to TRBJ1-2; D may be TRBD1 (5 bases). Trimming stripped 0 bases from V and 1 base from J, with 12 bases between. Germline loops: CDR1 SGHTA, CDR2 FQGNSA. The CDR3 consists of 16 residues.

This sequence joins TRBV29-1 and TRBJ2-7; 12 positions match TRBD2. The trim removed 4 bases at V and 3 bases at J, leaving 4 bases unmatched. CDR1 is SQVTM and CDR2 is ANQGSEA in the germline V gene. The CDR3 is made up of 14 amino acids. The DNA of the CDR3 is TGCAGCGTTGTGAAGACTAGCGGGAGCTACGAGCAGTACTTC. Its translation: CSVVKTSGSYEQYF.

The chain is built from TRBV30 and TRBJ1-1; D uncertain. The CDR3 consists of 11 residues. Trimming shortened V by 4 bases and J by 11 bases, and 14 bases separated the two germline ends. Germline V gene data show CDR1 as GTSNPN and CDR2 as SVGIG (reference sequence). The CDR3 reads CAWTLSGLAFF. In DNA form, the CDR3 reads TGTGCCTGGACACTGTCCGGGTTGGCTTTCTTT.

This clonotype came up once. The J gene is TRBJ1-4, the V gene TRBV7-8; 7 bases align to TRBD1. The J segment lost 8 bases and the V segment lost 0 bases, leaving 9 bases of the junction unmatched. Germline V gene lookup returns CDR1 SGHVS and CDR2 FQNEAQ. This CDR3 has 16 residues. The DNA of the CDR3 is TGTGCCAGCAGCTTAGCGCCGAGACAGGGAAGGGAAAAACTGTTTTTT. Its protein product is CASSLAPRQGREKLFF.

There are a few counts of this clonotype. The chain uses TRBV9 and TRBJ2-5, with D possibly TRBD1 on 7 matching bases. The CDR3 is 14 amino acids. Trimming removed 3 bases at V and 3 bases at J, with 12 bases between. Per the germline V gene, CDR1 is SGDLS and CDR2 is YYNGEE. In DNA form, the CDR3 reads TGTGCCAGCAGCGCGACAGGGAGGAAAGAGACCCAGTACTTC. It encodes CASSATGRKETQYF.

The CDR3 spells CSARDGRVSGNTIYF. In DNA, the CDR3 is TGCAGTGCTAGAGATGGTCGAGTGTCTGGAAACACCATATATTTT. The chain is built from TRBV20-1 and TRBJ1-3; D is uncertain. The CDR3 loop spans 15 amino acids. The germline V and J ends were trimmed by 0 bases and 1 base, with 10 bases remaining between them. The germline V gene has CDR1 DFQATT and CDR2 SNEGSKA (reference sequence).

The chain joins TRBV20-1 to TRBJ1-2; D gene uncertain. Trimming cost V 2 bases and J 6 bases, with 7 bases left between them. CDR3 size: 11 residues. CDR1 DFQATT and CDR2 SNEGSKA come from the germline V gene (reference sequence). CDR3 in DNA: TGCAGTGCTAGACTAGGGAATGGCTACACCTTC. Translated: CSARLGNGYTF.

The chain recombines TRBV5-4 with TRBJ2-1; possible D gene TRBD2, 6 bases. This CDR3 contains 15 residues. The germline V gene has CDR1 SGHNT and CDR2 YYREEE (reference sequence). V lost 7 bases to trimming and J lost 0 bases, with 14 bases between them. Here the CDR3 reads CASLRPGGSYNEQFF. In DNA form, the CDR3 reads TGTGCCAGCTTACGCCCCGGGGGCTCCTACAATGAGCAGTTCTTC.

The chain has TRBV30 and TRBJ1-5; D is perhaps TRBD1 (6 bases). Trimming removed 1 base from V and 6 bases from J, with 13 bases in between. The CDR3 consists of 14 residues. Germline lookup yields CDR1 GTSNPN and CDR2 SVGIG (reference sequence). CDR3 sequence (DNA): TGTGCCTGGAGTGCTCTACAGGGCGGTCAGCCCCAGCATTTT. Protein product: CAWSALQGGQPQHF.

The chain combines TRBV28 with TRBJ2-7; 9 bases agree with TRBD1. The CDR3 totals 13 residues. Trimming removed 10 bases from V and 1 base from J; junction bases left unmatched: 5. Germline V gene data show CDR1 as MDHEN and CDR2 as SYDVKM. The CDR3 region has the DNA TGTGCCATCTTAGGGACAGGGTCCTACGAGCAGTACTTC. This gives the protein CAILGTGSYEQYF.

The genes are TRBV9 and TRBJ2-3, with TRBD2 as a possible D gene (6 bases). V dropped 2 bases and J dropped 4 bases, with 11 bases sitting between them. Looked up from germline, CDR1 is SGDLS and CDR2 is YYNGEE. The CDR3 totals 14 residues. As DNA, the CDR3 is TGTGCCAGCAGCGTGGTCGGGACTTCAGATACGCAGTATTTT. This sequence encodes CASSVVGTSDTQYF.

This clonotype occurred once. The V gene is TRBV5-1, the J gene TRBJ2-2; the D is unclear. This CDR3 comprises 14 residues. V shed 5 bases and J shed 2 bases, with 10 bases lying between them. CDR1 and CDR2 (germline): SGHRS, YFSETQ. The CDR3 region is CASRTMGNTGELFF. The CDR3 coding sequence is TGCGCCAGCAGAACTATGGGTAACACCGGGGAGCTGTTTTTT.

A remark on this clonotype: This is likely a read error, given that the CDR3 carries no conserved phenylalanine or tryptophan at its end. The CDR3 loop reads CSVSFTAQETQYL. The CDR3 nucleotides read TGCAGCGTTTCTTTTACAGCACAAGAGACCCAGTACCTC. This chain connects TRBV29-1 to TRBJ2-5; D unresolved. CDR3 length equals 13 residues. Trimming took 5 bases from V and 2 from J, leaving 12 bases between them. CDR1 SQVTM and CDR2 ANQGSEA come from the germline V gene.

The J gene is TRBJ2-7, the V gene TRBV28; D may be TRBD1 (5 bases). This CDR3 region has 15 residues. Looked up from germline, CDR1 is MDHEN and CDR2 is SYDVKM. With 1 base removed from V and 6 bases from J, the gap between germline ends came to 16 bases. CDR3 loop: CASSLSRGRVGEQYF. The CDR3 DNA reads TGTGCCAGCAGTTTATCCCGCGGCAGGGTGGGCGAGCAGTACTTC.

The V gene is TRBV11-2, the J gene TRBJ2-2, with 12 nucleotides matching TRBD2. The CDR3 totals 16 residues. Germline V gives CDR1 SGHAT, CDR2 FQNNGV. J gave up 7 bases and V 6 bases, and 9 bases lay outside the gene matches. CDR3 residues: CASRTRLAGEVGELFF. Here the CDR3 DNA reads TGTGCCAGCAGAACCCGACTAGCGGGAGAGGTCGGGGAGCTGTTTTTT.

The rearrangement links TRBV6-5 to TRBJ2-1; D might be TRBD1 (6 bases). CDR1 MNHEY and CDR2 SVGAGI come from the germline V gene. V was pared by 6 bases and J by 2 bases, with 14 bases between. CDR3 length: 15 residues. This CDR3 reads CASRAIGGAYNEQFF. CDR3 coding DNA: TGTGCCAGCAGAGCGATTGGGGGCGCCTACAATGAGCAGTTCTTC.

The chain uses TRBV11-1 and TRBJ1-2, with TRBD1 matching over 8 bases. The junction had 5 bases not matched to a gene; V was cut back by 3 bases and J by 8 bases. The CDR3 extends over 13 amino acids. The germline gives CDR1 SGHAT, CDR2 FQDESV (reference sequence). DNA for the CDR3: TGTGCCAGCAGCTTTGTGACAGGGGCCGGCTACACCTTC. Its translation is CASSFVTGAGYTF.